The present T cell receptor beta chain was sequenced within a study of monozygotic twins with inflammatory bowel disease. Study-wide results and caveats: Telling apart the different T cell subtypes was not possible.

The CDR3 is 15 amino acids. Germline CDR1 SGHDT, CDR2 YYEEEE. Template switching introduced UMIs that contain a 6-nucleotide sample barcode. TCRdb reworked the 5' RACE reads into one entry per CDR3 protein, no DNA. This sample's table reports some 99,000 distinct CDR3 sequences. Turning to this clonotype: The antigen remains unidentified.

This rearrangement joins TRBV5-6 to TRBJ2-6; absent DNA, TCRdb's TRBD1 call cannot be checked. Sequenced sample: blood. The origin of this receptor is a human donor with ulcerative colitis or Crohn's disease, or a healthy co-twin of an affected twin (not recorded which). The CDR3 protein is CASSPGASGANVLTF.